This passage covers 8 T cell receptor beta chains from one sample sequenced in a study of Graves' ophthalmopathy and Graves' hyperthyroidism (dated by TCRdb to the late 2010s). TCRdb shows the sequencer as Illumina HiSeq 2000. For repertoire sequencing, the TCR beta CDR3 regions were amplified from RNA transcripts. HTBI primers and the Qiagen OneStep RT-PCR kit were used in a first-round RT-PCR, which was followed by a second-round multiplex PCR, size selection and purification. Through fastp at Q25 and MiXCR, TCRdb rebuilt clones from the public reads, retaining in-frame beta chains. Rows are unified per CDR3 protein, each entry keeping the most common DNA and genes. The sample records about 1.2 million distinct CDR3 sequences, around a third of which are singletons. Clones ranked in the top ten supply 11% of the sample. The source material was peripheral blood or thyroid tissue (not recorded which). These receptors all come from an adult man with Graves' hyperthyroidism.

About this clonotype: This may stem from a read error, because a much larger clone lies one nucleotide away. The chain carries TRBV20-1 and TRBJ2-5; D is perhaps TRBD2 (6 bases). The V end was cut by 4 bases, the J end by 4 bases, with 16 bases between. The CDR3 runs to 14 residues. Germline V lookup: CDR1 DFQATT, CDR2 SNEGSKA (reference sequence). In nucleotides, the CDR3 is TGCAGTGCTACTTTGCGGACCGGGGGAGAGACCCAGTACTTC. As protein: CSATLRTGGETQYF.

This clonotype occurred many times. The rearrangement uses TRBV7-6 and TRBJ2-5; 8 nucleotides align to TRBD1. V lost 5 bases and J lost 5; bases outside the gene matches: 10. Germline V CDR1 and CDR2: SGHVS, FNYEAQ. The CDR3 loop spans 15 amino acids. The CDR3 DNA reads TGTGCCAGCAGCCGTCCCGGGACAGGTTGGGAGACCCAGTACTTC. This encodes CASSRPGTGWETQYF.

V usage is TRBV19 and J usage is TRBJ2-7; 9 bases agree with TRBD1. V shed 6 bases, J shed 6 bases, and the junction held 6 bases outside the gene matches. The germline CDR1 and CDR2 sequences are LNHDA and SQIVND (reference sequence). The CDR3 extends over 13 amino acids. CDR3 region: CASSGTGRVEQYF. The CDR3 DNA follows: TGTGCCAGTAGCGGGACAGGGAGAGTCGAGCAGTACTTC.

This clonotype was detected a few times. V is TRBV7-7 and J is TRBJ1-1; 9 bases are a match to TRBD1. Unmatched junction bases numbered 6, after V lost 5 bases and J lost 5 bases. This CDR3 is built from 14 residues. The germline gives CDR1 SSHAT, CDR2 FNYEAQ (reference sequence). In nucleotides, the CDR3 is TGTGCCAGCAGCACCGGGACAGGGAAAACTGAAGCTTTCTTT. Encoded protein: CASSTGTGKTEAFF.

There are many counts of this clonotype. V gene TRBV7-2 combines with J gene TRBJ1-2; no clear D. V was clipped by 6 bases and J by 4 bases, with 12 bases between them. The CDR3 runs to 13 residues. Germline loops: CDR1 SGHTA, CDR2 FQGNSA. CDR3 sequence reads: CASSPVRSYGYTF. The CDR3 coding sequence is TGTGCCAGCAGTCCAGTCCGCAGCTATGGCTACACCTTC. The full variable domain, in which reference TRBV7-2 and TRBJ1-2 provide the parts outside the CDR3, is GAGVSQSPSNKVTEKGKDVELRCDPISGHTALYWYRQSLGQGLEFLIYFQGNSAPDKSGLPSDRFSAERTGGSVSTLTIQRTQQEDSAVYLCASSPVRSYGYTFGSGTRLTVV.

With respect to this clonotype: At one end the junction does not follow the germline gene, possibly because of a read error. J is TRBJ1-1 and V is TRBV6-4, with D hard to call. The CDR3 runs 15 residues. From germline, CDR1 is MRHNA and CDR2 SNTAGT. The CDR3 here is CASSYSAAENTEAFF. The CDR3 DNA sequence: TGTGCCAGCAGTTACTCAGCAGCCGAGAACACTGAAGCTTTCTTT.

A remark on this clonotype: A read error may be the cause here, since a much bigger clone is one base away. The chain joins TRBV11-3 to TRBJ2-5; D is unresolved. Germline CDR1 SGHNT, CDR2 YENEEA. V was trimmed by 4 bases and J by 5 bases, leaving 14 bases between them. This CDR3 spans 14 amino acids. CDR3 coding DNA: TGTGCCAGCAGCTCCTCGGCCTCATCGGAGACCCAGTACTTC. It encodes CASSSSASSETQYF.

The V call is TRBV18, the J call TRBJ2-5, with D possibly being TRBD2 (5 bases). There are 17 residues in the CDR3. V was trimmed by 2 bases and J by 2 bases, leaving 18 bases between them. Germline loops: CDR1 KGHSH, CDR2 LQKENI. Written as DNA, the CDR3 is TGTGCCAGCTCACCAGGAAAGCGGAGCAAGCCTCAAGAGACCCAGTACTTC. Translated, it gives CASSPGKRSKPQETQYF.